This note documents a single TCR beta chain sequence. Sequencing was designed to attain a depth spanning 1 in 200,000 to 1 in 1 million T cells. Data came from immunoSEQ multiplex PCR; TCRdb stores just in-frame clones and leaves some out. The sample records 150,000 or so clones, more than 75% being singletons. The data were taken from a study of cytotoxic CD8 clonotypes in ibrutinib-treated CLL. This receptor was taken from a human donor with chronic lymphocytic leukemia. This material consisted of PBMCs, taken after 12 months of ibrutinib treatment.

The CDR3 DNA reads as TGTGCCAGCAGTGCCCGAGCGGGAGTAGGCGAGCAGTACTTC. This codes for CASSARAGVGEQYF. This sequence joins TRBV6-1 and TRBJ2-7, with TRBD2 matching 8 bases. Germline assignment: CDR1 MNHNS and CDR2 SASEGT. With 4 bases clipped from V and 6 bases from J, the junction kept 8 bases outside the gene matches. The CDR3 sequence is 14 residues long.